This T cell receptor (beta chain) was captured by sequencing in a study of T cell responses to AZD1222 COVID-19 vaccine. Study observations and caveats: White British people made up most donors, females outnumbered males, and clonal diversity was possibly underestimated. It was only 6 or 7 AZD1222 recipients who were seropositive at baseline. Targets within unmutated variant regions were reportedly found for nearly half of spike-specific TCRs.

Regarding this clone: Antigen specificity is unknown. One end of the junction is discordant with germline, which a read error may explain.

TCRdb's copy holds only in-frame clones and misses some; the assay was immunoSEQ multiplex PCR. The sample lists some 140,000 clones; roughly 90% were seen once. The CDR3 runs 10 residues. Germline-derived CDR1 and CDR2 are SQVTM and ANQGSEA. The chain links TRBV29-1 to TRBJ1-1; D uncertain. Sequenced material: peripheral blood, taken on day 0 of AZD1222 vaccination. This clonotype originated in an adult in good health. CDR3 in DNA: TGCAGCGGTGAGAACTCTGAAGCTTTCTTT. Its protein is CSGENSEAFF.